Each of the 6 T cell receptor beta chains below was sequenced from the same sample in a study of blood T cell repertoires in COVID-19. Generated by immunoSEQ multiplex PCR, the TCRdb table keeps only in-frame clones and is missing some. The sample lists about 55,000 clones, roughly 80% occurring once. Material for sequencing was peripheral blood. The receptor source for this set is a human donor in a cohort sampled during active or convalescent COVID-19.

The rearrangement links TRBV12-3 or TRBV12-4 to TRBJ1-2; D might be TRBD1 (5 bases). V was pared by 2 bases and J by 2 bases, with 6 bases between. This CDR3 has 13 residues. CDR3 in DNA: TGTGCCAGCAGTTTACAGGGAAACTATGGCTACACCTTC. The encoded protein is CASSLQGNYGYTF.

The rearrangement joins TRBV7-9 to TRBJ2-3; possibly TRBD2 for D (5 bases). Trimming took off 5 bases at V and 0 bases at J, with 9 bases between the two ends. Per the germline V gene, CDR1 is SEHNR and CDR2 is FQNEAQ (reference sequence). There are 14 residues in the CDR3. In DNA, the CDR3 is TGTGCCAGCAGCCAGAGCGGTAGCACAGATACGCAGTATTTT. Its protein product is CASSQSGSTDTQYF.

CDR3 amino acids: CASSMGDRGRSDTQYF. DNA for the CDR3: TGTGCCAGTAGTATGGGGGACAGGGGGCGGTCAGATACGCAGTATTTT. The chain combines TRBV19 with TRBJ2-3; 12 nucleotides match TRBD1. In germline, CDR1 is LNHDA, CDR2 SQIVND (reference sequence). The V and J ends lost 3 bases and 4 bases, in that order; junction bases with no gene match: 5. The CDR3 spans 16 residues. Together with reference TRBV19 and TRBJ2-3, the CDR3 gives the full variable domain: DGGITQSPKYLFRKEGQNVTLSCEQNLNHDAMYWYRQDPGQGLRLIYYSQIVNDFQKGDIAEGYSVSREKKESFPLTVTSAQKNPTAFYLCASSMGDRGRSDTQYFGPGTRLTVL.

The chain joins TRBV9 to TRBJ1-2; 7 bases line up with TRBD1. The CDR3 totals 14 residues. Trimming cost V 7 bases and J 4 bases; bases outside gene matches: 10. Germline assignment: CDR1 SGDLS and CDR2 YYNGEE. CDR3: CASALGQATYGYTF. The CDR3, as DNA: TGTGCCAGCGCCTTAGGACAGGCGACCTATGGCTACACCTTC. The full variable domain, in which reference TRBV9 and TRBJ1-2 provide the parts outside the CDR3, is DSGVTQTPKHLITATGQRVTLRCSPRSGDLSVYWYQQSLDQGLQFLIQYYNGEERAKGNILERFSAQQFPDLHSELNLSSLELGDSALYFCASALGQATYGYTFGSGTRLTVV.

Only one count was recorded for this clone. V and J are TRBV6-6 and TRBJ1-6; possible D gene TRBD1, 5 bases. Trimming pared 5 bases from V and 6 bases from J, leaving 23 bases between. In germline, CDR1 is MNHNY, CDR2 SVGAGI (reference sequence). The length of the CDR3 is 18 residues. CDR3: CASSLELRQTRFNSPLHF. CDR3 nucleotides: TGTGCCAGCAGTCTAGAACTTAGACAGACCCGGTTTAATTCACCCCTCCACTTT.

The genes are TRBV5-4 and TRBJ1-6; 9 nucleotides line up with TRBD1. The germline V gene has CDR1 SGHNT and CDR2 YYREEE (reference sequence). Unmatched junction bases numbered 8, after V lost 3 bases and J lost 10 bases. The CDR3 loop spans 15 amino acids. For the CDR3, the DNA is TGTGCCAGCAGCTCCCAGGGACAGGGCGCATCACCCCTCCACTTT. It is translated as CASSSQGQGASPLHF. Complete variable domain (other parts from reference TRBV5-4 and TRBJ1-6): ETGVTQSPTHLIKTRGQQVTLRCSSQSGHNTVSWYQQALGQGPQFIFQYYREEENGRGNFPPRFSGLQFPNYSSELNVNALELDDSALYLCASSSQGQGASPLHFGNGTRLTVT.